The rows below give T cell receptor beta chains drawn from one sample of a study of cytomegalovirus exposure and HLA in healthy donors. TCRdb's table, derived via immunoSEQ multiplex PCR, lists solely in-frame clones and lacks some. The data show some 78,000 clones, with over 65% seen just once and about 9.1% held by the top ten. The sequenced sample consisted of PBMCs. The receptors stem from a man aged 40-49 years in good health and CMV-seropositive. Both conserved end residues are part of each CDR3. Fields, in order: clone size, D gene, V gene, J gene, CDR3 DNA, CDR3 protein. D genes are given only for firm matches. A clone size is listed for some rows: how often the clone was seen (once, few, many), or a class if it is expanded.

clone size: .
D gene: TRBD1
V gene: TRBV4-1
J gene: TRBJ1-1
CDR3 DNA: TGCGCCAGCAGCCGGACAGGGAGCACTGAAGCTTTCTTT
CDR3 protein: CASSRTGSTEAFF

clone size: .
D gene: .
V gene: TRBV5-6
J gene: TRBJ2-7
CDR3 DNA: TGTGCCAGCAGCGCCGGGACAAACTACGAGCAGTACTTC
CDR3 protein: CASSAGTNYEQYF

clone size: .
D gene: TRBD1
V gene: TRBV10-1
J gene: TRBJ2-2
CDR3 DNA: TGCGCCAGCGGACAGGGGGCGGGTATCGGCGGGGAGCTGTTTTTT
CDR3 protein: CASGQGAGIGGELFF

clone size: once
D gene: .
V gene: TRBV7-2
J gene: TRBJ1-3
CDR3 DNA: TGTGCCAGCAGCTTAAGGGGATTGGAAGGAAACACCATATATTTT
CDR3 protein: CASSLRGLEGNTIYF

clone size: .
D gene: .
V gene: TRBV27
J gene: TRBJ2-7
CDR3 DNA: TGTGCCAGCAGTTTATCGGGGGGGCGCGCAATCCACGAGCAGTACTTC
CDR3 protein: CASSLSGGRAIHEQYF

clone size: .
D gene: .
V gene: TRBV18
J gene: TRBJ2-6
CDR3 DNA: TGTGCCAGCTCACCCGGGGTCGGGGCCAACGTCCTGACTTTC
CDR3 protein: CASSPGVGANVLTF

clone size: few
D gene: TRBD1
V gene: TRBV18
J gene: TRBJ2-2
CDR3 DNA: TGTGCCAGCTCACCACCGGACAGGGGGTCAGGGGAGCTGTTTTTT
CDR3 protein: CASSPPDRGSGELFF

clone size: .
D gene: .
V gene: TRBV7-2
J gene: TRBJ1-1
CDR3 DNA: TGTGCCAGCAGCCTAGCGGGGGCCACTGAAGCTTTCTTT
CDR3 protein: CASSLAGATEAFF

clone size: .
D gene: .
V gene: TRBV5-1
J gene: TRBJ1-2
CDR3 DNA: TGCGCCAGCAGCTTGGCGGGGGGACGGTATGGCTACACCTTC
CDR3 protein: CASSLAGGRYGYTF

clone size: .
D gene: TRBD2
V gene: TRBV7-8
J gene: TRBJ2-5
CDR3 DNA: TGTGCCAGCAGTTTTACAGGGACGGGGGGGGTCGGTGAGACCCAGTACTTC
CDR3 protein: CASSFTGTGGVGETQYF

clone size: .
D gene: .
V gene: TRBV29-1
J gene: TRBJ1-1
CDR3 DNA: TGCAGCGTTGATCGCTCAGGGTTCACTGAAGCTTTCTTT
CDR3 protein: CSVDRSGFTEAFF

clone size: .
D gene: .
V gene: TRBV6-4
J gene: TRBJ2-1
CDR3 DNA: TGTGCCAGCAGTGACTCGTCCCGGAGTGAGCAGTTCTTC
CDR3 protein: CASSDSSRSEQFF

clone size: .
D gene: TRBD1
V gene: TRBV5-1
J gene: TRBJ2-7
CDR3 DNA: TGCGCCAGCAGCAAAGAGGCCAGGGGGCCGTACGAGCAGTACTTC
CDR3 protein: CASSKEARGPYEQYF

clone size: .
D gene: .
V gene: TRBV14
J gene: TRBJ1-2
CDR3 DNA: TGTGCCAGCAGCCAAAGCGGACGAGCTAACTATGGCTACACCTTC
CDR3 protein: CASSQSGRANYGYTF

clone size: .
D gene: TRBD2
V gene: TRBV30
J gene: TRBJ2-2
CDR3 DNA: TGTGCCTGGAGCAATAGCGGGAGCACCGGGGAGCTGTTTTTT
CDR3 protein: CAWSNSGSTGELFF

clone size: .
D gene: TRBD2
V gene: TRBV5-1
J gene: TRBJ2-2
CDR3 DNA: TGCGCCAGCAGCTTAATAGCGGGAGAGGTCGGGGAGCTGTTTTTT
CDR3 protein: CASSLIAGEVGELFF

clone size: few
D gene: TRBD2
V gene: TRBV5-4
J gene: TRBJ2-5
CDR3 DNA: TGTGCCAGCAGCTTTAAGGACCAGCGGGGGGGATTTCAAGAGACCCAGTACTTC
CDR3 protein: CASSFKDQRGGFQETQYF

clone size: .
D gene: .
V gene: TRBV5-4
J gene: TRBJ2-6
CDR3 DNA: TGTGCCAGCAGCGTGGGACTTGAGGCCAACGTCCTGACTTTC
CDR3 protein: CASSVGLEANVLTF

clone size: few
D gene: .
V gene: TRBV27
J gene: TRBJ1-1
CDR3 DNA: TGTGCCAGCAGTTTAATCGGGACTGAAGCTTTCTTT
CDR3 protein: CASSLIGTEAFF

clone size: once
D gene: .
V gene: TRBV11-3
J gene: TRBJ1-1
CDR3 DNA: TGTGCCAGCAGCCCAGGTGGGGCCTTCGGGAACACTGAAGCTTTCTTT
CDR3 protein: CASSPGGAFGNTEAFF

clone size: .
D gene: .
V gene: TRBV14
J gene: TRBJ2-5
CDR3 DNA: TGTGCCAGCAGCCAAGATCTTGTGGAGACCCAGTACTTC
CDR3 protein: CASSQDLVETQYF

clone size: once
D gene: TRBD1
V gene: TRBV7-3
J gene: TRBJ2-5
CDR3 DNA: TGTGCCAGCAGCTGGACAGGGAGAGAGACCCAGTACTTC
CDR3 protein: CASSWTGRETQYF

clone size: .
D gene: .
V gene: TRBV6-4
J gene: TRBJ1-1
CDR3 DNA: TGTGCCAGCAGTGACGGAAAAGGGGTGAACACTGAAGCTTTCTTT
CDR3 protein: CASSDGKGVNTEAFF

clone size: .
D gene: .
V gene: TRBV2
J gene: TRBJ2-7
CDR3 DNA: TGTGCCAGCAGGGAGCGGGCAGGCCCTCTTTCCTACGAGCAGTACTTC
CDR3 protein: CASRERAGPLSYEQYF

clone size: .
D gene: .
V gene: TRBV15
J gene: TRBJ1-5
CDR3 DNA: TGTGCCACCAGCAGAGAAACAGCGGGAAATAGCAATCAGCCCCAGCATTTT
CDR3 protein: CATSRETAGNSNQPQHF

clone size: few
D gene: .
V gene: TRBV9
J gene: TRBJ2-6
CDR3 DNA: TGTGCCAGCAGCAAATGGGGGGAAGGGGCCAACGTCCTGACTTTC
CDR3 protein: CASSKWGEGANVLTF

clone size: .
D gene: TRBD1
V gene: TRBV7-3
J gene: TRBJ1-2
CDR3 DNA: TGTGCCAGCAGCTCCGACAGGGGGCTATCAGGCTACACCTTC
CDR3 protein: CASSSDRGLSGYTF

clone size: .
D gene: TRBD1
V gene: TRBV11-2
J gene: TRBJ2-5
CDR3 DNA: TGTGCCAGCAGCCGGACCCTACAGGGGGTCGGTGGGTCGGAGACCCAGTACTTC
CDR3 protein: CASSRTLQGVGGSETQYF

clone size: .
D gene: .
V gene: TRBV7-8
J gene: TRBJ2-1
CDR3 DNA: TGTGCCAGCAGCCCCGGGACTATTGGGGGCGATGAGCAGTTCTTC
CDR3 protein: CASSPGTIGGDEQFF

clone size: once
D gene: .
V gene: TRBV2
J gene: TRBJ2-3
CDR3 DNA: TGTGCCAGCAGTGAATACCGGACTCCGAGTTCTAGCACAGATACGCAGTATTTT
CDR3 protein: CASSEYRTPSSSTDTQYF

clone size: .
D gene: .
V gene: TRBV27
J gene: TRBJ1-1
CDR3 DNA: TGTGCCAGCAGTTTACTTTTCGGGGTAGGGGGTGAAGCTTTCTTT
CDR3 protein: CASSLLFGVGGEAFF

clone size: few
D gene: .
V gene: TRBV21-1
J gene: TRBJ2-1
CDR3 DNA: TGTGCCAGCAGCCGCGGGGACCGGAAAATCTACAATGAGCAGTTCTTC
CDR3 protein: CASSRGDRKIYNEQFF

clone size: .
D gene: .
V gene: TRBV7-6
J gene: TRBJ1-1
CDR3 DNA: TGTGCCAGCAGCTTAGTAGAGAACACTGAAGCTTTCTTT
CDR3 protein: CASSLVENTEAFF

clone size: .
D gene: TRBD1
V gene: TRBV7-6
J gene: TRBJ2-7
CDR3 DNA: TGTGCCAGCAGCTTAGGGACAGGGTACGAGCAGTACTTC
CDR3 protein: CASSLGTGYEQYF

clone size: .
D gene: .
V gene: TRBV6-5
J gene: TRBJ1-4
CDR3 DNA: TGTGCCAGCAGTTTGACAGGAACTAATGAAAAACTGTTTTTT
CDR3 protein: CASSLTGTNEKLFF

clone size: .
D gene: TRBD1
V gene: TRBV19
J gene: TRBJ1-1
CDR3 DNA: TGTGCCAGTAGTTCTCAACAGGGGGCATCTGAAGCTTTCTTT
CDR3 protein: CASSSQQGASEAFF

clone size: .
D gene: .
V gene: TRBV7-6
J gene: TRBJ2-7
CDR3 DNA: TGTGCCAGCAGCTCCGAGCCGGACGGGGGACCCTACGAGCAGTACTTC
CDR3 protein: CASSSEPDGGPYEQYF

clone size: .
D gene: TRBD1
V gene: TRBV4-2
J gene: TRBJ2-1
CDR3 DNA: TGTGCCAGCAGCCAAGTGACGGACAGGGACTACAATGAGCAGTTCTTC
CDR3 protein: CASSQVTDRDYNEQFF

clone size: .
D gene: .
V gene: TRBV19
J gene: TRBJ2-1
CDR3 DNA: TGTGCCAGTACCGAGGCAGATGAGCAGTTCTTC
CDR3 protein: CASTEADEQFF

clone size: once
D gene: .
V gene: TRBV7-9
J gene: TRBJ2-7
CDR3 DNA: TGTGCCAGCAGCGGTAGGACTATCTCGGTGGGGTACGAGCAGTACTTC
CDR3 protein: CASSGRTISVGYEQYF

clone size: .
D gene: .
V gene: TRBV19
J gene: TRBJ1-5
CDR3 DNA: TGTGCCAGTAGTTCATCATCGGGGGGAGGTCAGCCCCAGCATTTT
CDR3 protein: CASSSSSGGGQPQHF

clone size: few
D gene: TRBD2
V gene: TRBV6-5
J gene: TRBJ2-3
CDR3 DNA: TGTGCCAGCAGTTACTCGTCTAGCGGGAGCACAGATACGCAGTATTTT
CDR3 protein: CASSYSSSGSTDTQYF

clone size: .
D gene: .
V gene: TRBV27
J gene: TRBJ1-1
CDR3 DNA: TGTGCCAGCCCACTAGGTGGTGGGTCGGTCACTGAAGCTTTCTTT
CDR3 protein: CASPLGGGSVTEAFF

clone size: .
D gene: TRBD1
V gene: TRBV5-1
J gene: TRBJ2-6
CDR3 DNA: TGCGCCAGCAGCGCGGCCGGGACAGCTGACGCTTTC
CDR3 protein: CASSAAGTADAF

clone size: .
D gene: .
V gene: TRBV7-2
J gene: TRBJ2-1
CDR3 DNA: TGTGCCAGCAGCTCCGCGGAGGGTTATGAGCAGTTCTTC
CDR3 protein: CASSSAEGYEQFF

clone size: few
D gene: .
V gene: TRBV15
J gene: TRBJ2-5
CDR3 DNA: TGTGCCACCAGCAGCCTATTGGCAGGGACTCGGGAGACCCAGTACTTC
CDR3 protein: CATSSLLAGTRETQYF

clone size: .
D gene: .
V gene: TRBV28
J gene: TRBJ1-1
CDR3 DNA: TGTGCCAGCAACCTCGGGACATCTGAAGCTTTCTTT
CDR3 protein: CASNLGTSEAFF

clone size: .
D gene: .
V gene: TRBV30
J gene: TRBJ1-4
CDR3 DNA: TGTGCCTGGAGTTCCGGACTTGCAACTAATGAAAAACTGTTTTTT
CDR3 protein: CAWSSGLATNEKLFF

clone size: .
D gene: .
V gene: TRBV2
J gene: TRBJ2-5
CDR3 DNA: TGTGCCAGCATCATGGGCCGGGGAAGTCAAGAGACCCAGTACTTC
CDR3 protein: CASIMGRGSQETQYF